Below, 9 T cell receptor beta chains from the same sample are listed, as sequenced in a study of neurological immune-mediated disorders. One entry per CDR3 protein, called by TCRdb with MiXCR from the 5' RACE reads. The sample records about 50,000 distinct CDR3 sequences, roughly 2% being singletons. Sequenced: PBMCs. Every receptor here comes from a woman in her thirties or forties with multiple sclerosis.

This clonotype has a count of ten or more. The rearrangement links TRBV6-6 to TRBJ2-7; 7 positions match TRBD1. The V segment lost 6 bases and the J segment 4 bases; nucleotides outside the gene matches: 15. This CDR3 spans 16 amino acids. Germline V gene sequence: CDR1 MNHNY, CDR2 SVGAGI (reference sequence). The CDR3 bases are TGTGCCAGCAGCCCCTCTAATCGGGGACAGAGTTACGAGCAGTACTTC. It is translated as CASSPSNRGQSYEQYF.

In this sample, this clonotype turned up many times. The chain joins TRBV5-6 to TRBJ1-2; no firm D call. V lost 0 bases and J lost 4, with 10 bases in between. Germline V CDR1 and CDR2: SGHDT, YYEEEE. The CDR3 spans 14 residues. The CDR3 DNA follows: TGTGCCAGCAGCTTGGACAGCTGGTCCTATGGCTACACCTTC. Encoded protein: CASSLDSWSYGYTF.

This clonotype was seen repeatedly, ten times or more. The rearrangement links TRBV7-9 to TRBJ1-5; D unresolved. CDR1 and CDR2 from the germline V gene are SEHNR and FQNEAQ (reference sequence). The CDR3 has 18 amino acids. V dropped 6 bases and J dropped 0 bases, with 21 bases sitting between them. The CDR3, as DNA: TGTGCCAGCAGAACGACTGGGTCCCCGCGTATTAGCAATCAGCCCCAGCATTTT. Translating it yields CASRTTGSPRISNQPQHF.

DNA of the CDR3: TGTGCCAGCAGGCCACAGGGAGGGACTGAAGCTTTCTTT. Translating it yields CASRPQGGTEAFF. This chain connects TRBV6-6 to TRBJ1-1; D might be TRBD1 (6 bases). The CDR3 has 13 residues. Deletions cut 6 bases from V and 5 bases from J, with 13 bases between. Per the germline V gene, CDR1 is MNHNY and CDR2 is SVGAGI (reference sequence).

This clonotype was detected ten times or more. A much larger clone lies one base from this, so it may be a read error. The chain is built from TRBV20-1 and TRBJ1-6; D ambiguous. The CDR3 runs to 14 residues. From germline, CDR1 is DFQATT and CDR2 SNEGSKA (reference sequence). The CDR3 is CSARVSGNNSPLNF. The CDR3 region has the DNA TGCAGTGCTAGAGTGAGCGGGAATAATTCACCCCTCAACTTT.

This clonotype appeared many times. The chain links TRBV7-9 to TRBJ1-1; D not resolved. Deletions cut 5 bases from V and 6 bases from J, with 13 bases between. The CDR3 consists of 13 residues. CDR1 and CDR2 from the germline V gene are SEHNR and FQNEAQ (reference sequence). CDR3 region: CASSRDAVSEAFF. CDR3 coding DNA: TGTGCCAGCAGCCGAGACGCCGTATCTGAAGCTTTCTTT.

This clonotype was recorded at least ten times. The CDR3 is CASSAAGSHEQFF. CDR3 bases: TGTGCCAGCAGCGCCGCCGGATCGCATGAGCAGTTCTTC. V is TRBV7-2 and J is TRBJ2-1; D not certain. CDR3 length: 13 residues. V lost 5 bases and J 8 bases, leaving 13 bases between the germline ends. Germline V gene lookup returns CDR1 SGHTA and CDR2 FQGNSA.

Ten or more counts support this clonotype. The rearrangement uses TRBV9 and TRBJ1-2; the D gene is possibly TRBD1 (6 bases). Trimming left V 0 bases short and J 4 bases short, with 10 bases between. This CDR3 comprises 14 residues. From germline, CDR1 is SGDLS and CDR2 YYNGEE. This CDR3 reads CASSVDRGVYGYTF. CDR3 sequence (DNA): TGTGCCAGCAGCGTAGATAGGGGGGTCTATGGCTACACCTTC.

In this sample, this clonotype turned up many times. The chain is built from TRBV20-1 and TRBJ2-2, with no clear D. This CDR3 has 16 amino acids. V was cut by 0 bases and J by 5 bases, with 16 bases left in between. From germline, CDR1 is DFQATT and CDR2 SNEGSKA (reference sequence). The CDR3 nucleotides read TGCAGTGCTAGAGATATAAGGCGTGGAGAAACCGGGGAGCTGTTTTTT. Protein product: CSARDIRRGETGELFF.